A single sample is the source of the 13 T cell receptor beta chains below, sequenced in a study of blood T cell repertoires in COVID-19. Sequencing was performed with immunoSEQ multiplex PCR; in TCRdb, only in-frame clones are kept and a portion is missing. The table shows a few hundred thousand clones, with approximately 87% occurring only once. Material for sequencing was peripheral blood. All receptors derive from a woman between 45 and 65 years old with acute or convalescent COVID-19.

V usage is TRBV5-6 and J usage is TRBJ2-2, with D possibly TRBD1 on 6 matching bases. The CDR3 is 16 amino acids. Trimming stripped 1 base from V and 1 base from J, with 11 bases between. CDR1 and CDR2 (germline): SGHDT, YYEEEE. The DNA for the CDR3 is TGTGCCAGCAGCTTGTTTATGACAGGGAACACCGGGGAGCTGTTTTTT. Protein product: CASSLFMTGNTGELFF.

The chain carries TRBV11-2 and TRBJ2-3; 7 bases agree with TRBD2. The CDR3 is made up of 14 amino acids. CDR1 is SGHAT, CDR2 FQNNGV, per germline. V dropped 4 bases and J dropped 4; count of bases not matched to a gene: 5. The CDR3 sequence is CASSSGGLSDTQYF. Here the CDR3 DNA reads TGTGCCAGCAGCTCCGGGGGGTTGTCAGATACGCAGTATTTT.

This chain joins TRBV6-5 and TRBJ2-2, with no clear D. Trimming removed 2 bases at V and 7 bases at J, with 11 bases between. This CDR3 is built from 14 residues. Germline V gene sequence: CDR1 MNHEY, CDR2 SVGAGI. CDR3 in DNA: TGTGCCAGCAGTTACGCGACCAGCGTCGGGGAGCTGTTTTTT. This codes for CASSYATSVGELFF.

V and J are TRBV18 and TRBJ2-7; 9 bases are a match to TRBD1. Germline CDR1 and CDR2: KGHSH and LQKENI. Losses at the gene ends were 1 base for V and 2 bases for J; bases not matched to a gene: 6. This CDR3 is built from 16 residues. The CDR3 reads CASSPRGQGGAYEQYF. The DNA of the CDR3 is TGTGCCAGCTCACCACGGGGACAGGGAGGCGCCTACGAGCAGTACTTC.

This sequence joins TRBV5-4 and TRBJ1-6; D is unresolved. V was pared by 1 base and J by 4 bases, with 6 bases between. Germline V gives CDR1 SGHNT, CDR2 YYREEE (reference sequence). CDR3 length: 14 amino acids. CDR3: CASSLYGYNSPLHF. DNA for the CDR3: TGTGCCAGCAGCTTGTACGGGTATAATTCACCCCTCCACTTT. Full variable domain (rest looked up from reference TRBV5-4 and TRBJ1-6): ETGVTQSPTHLIKTRGQQVTLRCSSQSGHNTVSWYQQALGQGPQFIFQYYREEENGRGNFPPRFSGLQFPNYSSELNVNALELDDSALYLCASSLYGYNSPLHFGNGTRLTVT.

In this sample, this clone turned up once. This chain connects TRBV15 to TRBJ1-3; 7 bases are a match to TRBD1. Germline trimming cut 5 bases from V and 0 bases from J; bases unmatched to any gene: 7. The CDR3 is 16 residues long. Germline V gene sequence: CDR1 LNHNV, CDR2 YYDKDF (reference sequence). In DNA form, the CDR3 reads TGTGCCACCAGCGCTGGGACAGCCAACTCTGGAAACACCATATATTTT. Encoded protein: CATSAGTANSGNTIYF.

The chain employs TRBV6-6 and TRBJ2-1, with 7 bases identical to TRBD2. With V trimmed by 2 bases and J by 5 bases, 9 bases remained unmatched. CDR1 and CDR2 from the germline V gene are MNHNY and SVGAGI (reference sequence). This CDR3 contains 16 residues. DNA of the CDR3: TGTGCCAGCAGTTACGAGCCGGGACTACCGAACAATGAGCAGTTCTTC. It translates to CASSYEPGLPNNEQFF.

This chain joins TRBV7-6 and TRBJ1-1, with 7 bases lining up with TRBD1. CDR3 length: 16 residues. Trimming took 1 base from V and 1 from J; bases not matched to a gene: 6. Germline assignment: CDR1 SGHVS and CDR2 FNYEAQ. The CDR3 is CASSLDWTGPNTEAFF. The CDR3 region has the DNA TGTGCCAGCAGCTTAGACTGGACAGGACCGAACACTGAAGCTTTCTTT.

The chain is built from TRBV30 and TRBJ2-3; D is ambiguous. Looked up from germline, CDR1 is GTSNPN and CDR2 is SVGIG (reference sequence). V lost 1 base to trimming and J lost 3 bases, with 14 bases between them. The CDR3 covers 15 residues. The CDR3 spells CAWSASARVTDTQYF. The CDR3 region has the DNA TGTGCCTGGAGTGCTTCAGCGCGAGTTACAGATACGCAGTATTTT. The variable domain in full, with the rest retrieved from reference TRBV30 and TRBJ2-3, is SQTIHQWPATLVQPVGSPLSLECTVEGTSNPNLYWYRQAAGRGLQLLFYSVGIGQISSEVPQNLSASRPQDRQFILSSKKLLLSDSGFYLCAWSASARVTDTQYFGPGTRLTVL.

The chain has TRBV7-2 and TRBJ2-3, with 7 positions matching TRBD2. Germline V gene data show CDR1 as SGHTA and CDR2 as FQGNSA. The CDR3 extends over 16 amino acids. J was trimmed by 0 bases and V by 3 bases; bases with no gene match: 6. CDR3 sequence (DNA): TGTGCCAGCAGCTTGGGGAGCGGGGCGAGCACAGATACGCAGTATTTT. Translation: CASSLGSGASTDTQYF. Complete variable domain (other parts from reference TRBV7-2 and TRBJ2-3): GAGVSQSPSNKVTEKGKDVELRCDPISGHTALYWYRQSLGQGLEFLIYFQGNSAPDKSGLPSDRFSAERTGGSVSTLTIQRTQQEDSAVYLCASSLGSGASTDTQYFGPGTRLTVL.

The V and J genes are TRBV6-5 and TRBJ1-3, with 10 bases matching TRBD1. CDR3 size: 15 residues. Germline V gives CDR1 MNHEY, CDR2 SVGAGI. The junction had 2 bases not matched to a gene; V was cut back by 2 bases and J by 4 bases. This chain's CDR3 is CASSYGTGAGNTIYF. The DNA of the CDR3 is TGTGCCAGCAGTTACGGGACAGGGGCAGGAAACACCATATATTTT.

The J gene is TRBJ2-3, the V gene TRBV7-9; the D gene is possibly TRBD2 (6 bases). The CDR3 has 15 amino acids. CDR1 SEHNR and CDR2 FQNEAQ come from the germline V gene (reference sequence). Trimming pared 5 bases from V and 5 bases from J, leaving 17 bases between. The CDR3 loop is CASSTGTQGVDTQYF. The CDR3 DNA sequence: TGTGCCAGCAGCACCGGGACTCAGGGAGTAGATACGCAGTATTTT.

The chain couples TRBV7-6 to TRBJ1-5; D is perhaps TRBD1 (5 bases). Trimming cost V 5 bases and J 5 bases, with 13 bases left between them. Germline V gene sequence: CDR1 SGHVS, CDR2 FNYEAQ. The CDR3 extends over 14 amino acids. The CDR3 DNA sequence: TGTGCCAGCAGCCTCAGCGGGGCTGATCAGCCCCAGCATTTT. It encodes CASSLSGADQPQHF. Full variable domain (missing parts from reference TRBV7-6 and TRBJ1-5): GAGVSQSPRYKVTKRGQDVALRCDPISGHVSLYWYRQALGQGPEFLTYFNYEAQQDKSGLPNDRFSAERPEGSISTLTIQRTEQRDSAMYRCASSLSGADQPQHFGDGTRLSIL.